The 3 T cell receptor beta chains below were found in one sample sequenced in a study of T cell clones after liver transplantation. The protocol was immunoSEQ multiplex PCR, while the TCRdb copy is restricted to in-frame clones and leaves out a portion. The sample holds around 100,000 clones, about 80% seen once. Material: CD4+ T cells from blood, obtained around 44 months after liver transplant. The receptors originated from a human patient who received a liver transplant. The graft donor may be the source of some T cells.

V usage is TRBV6-5 and J usage is TRBJ2-3, with a weak D call TRBD2 (5 bases). The V gene's germline CDR1 is MNHEY and CDR2 SVGAGI. Trimming left V 4 bases short and J 1 base short, with 9 bases between. The CDR3 sequence is 14 residues long. As DNA, the CDR3 is TGTGCCAGCAGTTTGTACGGGGGCACAGATACGCAGTATTTT. Its translation is CASSLYGGTDTQYF.

This clone was observed a handful of times. This chain uses TRBV7-2 with TRBJ1-1; perhaps TRBD1 as D (5 bases). Deletions cut 4 bases from V and 6 bases from J, with 12 bases between. Germline lookup yields CDR1 SGHTA and CDR2 FQGNSA. The CDR3 is 13 amino acids. DNA for the CDR3: TGTGCCAGCAGCTCGCAGACAGCTTCTGAAGCTTTCTTT. Amino acids: CASSSQTASEAFF.

The chain has TRBV19 and TRBJ1-5, with 7 bases fitting TRBD1. Trimming at V came to 7 bases and at J to 5 bases, leaving 8 bases not matched to a gene. The CDR3 totals 14 residues. Germline values: CDR1 LNHDA, CDR2 SQIVND (reference sequence). As DNA, the CDR3 is TGTGCCAGTACCTTTAGGGACAGCTATCAGCCCCAGCATTTT. Translation gives CASTFRDSYQPQHF.